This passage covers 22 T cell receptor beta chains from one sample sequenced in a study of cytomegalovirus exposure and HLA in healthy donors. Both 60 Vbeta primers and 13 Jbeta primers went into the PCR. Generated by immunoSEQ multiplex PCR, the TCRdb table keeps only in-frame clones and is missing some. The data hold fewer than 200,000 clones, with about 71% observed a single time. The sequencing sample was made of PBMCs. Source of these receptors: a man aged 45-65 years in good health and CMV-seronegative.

Written as DNA, the CDR3 is TGTGCCAGCAGAACCAGGGGGATCCAAGAGACCCAGTACTTC. Its protein is CASRTRGIQETQYF. This chain links TRBV2 with TRBJ2-5; 7 nucleotides agree with TRBD1. Germline V gene sequence: CDR1 SNHLY, CDR2 FYNNEI. V shed 6 bases and J 1 base; nucleotides not matched to a gene: 5. The CDR3 is 14 amino acids. The variable domain in full, completed from reference TRBV2 and TRBJ2-5, reads EPEVTQTPSHQVTQMGQEVILRCVPISNHLYFYWYRQILGQKVEFLVSFYNNEISEKSEIFDDQFSVERPDGSNFTLKIRSTKLEDSAMYFCASRTRGIQETQYFGPGTRLLVL.

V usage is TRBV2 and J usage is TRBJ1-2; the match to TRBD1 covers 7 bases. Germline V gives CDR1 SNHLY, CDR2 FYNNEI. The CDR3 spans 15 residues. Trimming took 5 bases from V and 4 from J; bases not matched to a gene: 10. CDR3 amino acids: CASSTDRVVVYGYTF. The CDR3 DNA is TGTGCCAGCAGTACCGACAGGGTGGTAGTCTATGGCTACACCTTC.

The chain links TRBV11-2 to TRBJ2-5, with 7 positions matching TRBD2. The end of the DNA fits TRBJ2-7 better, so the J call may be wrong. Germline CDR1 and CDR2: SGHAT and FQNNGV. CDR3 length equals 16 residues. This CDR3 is CASSLPRGGSSYEQYF. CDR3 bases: TGTGCCAGCAGCTTACCCCGGGGAGGGAGCTCCTACGAGCAGTACTTC.

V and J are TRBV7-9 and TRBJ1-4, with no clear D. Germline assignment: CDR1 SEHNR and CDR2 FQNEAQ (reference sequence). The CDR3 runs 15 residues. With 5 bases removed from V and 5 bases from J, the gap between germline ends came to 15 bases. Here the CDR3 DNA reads TGTGCCAGCAGCCTAACAGAAAACTCGAATGAAAAACTGTTTTTT. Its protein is CASSLTENSNEKLFF.

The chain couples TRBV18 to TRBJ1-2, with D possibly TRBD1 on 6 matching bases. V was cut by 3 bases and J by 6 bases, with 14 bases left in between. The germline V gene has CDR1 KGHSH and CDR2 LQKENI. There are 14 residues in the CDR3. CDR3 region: CASSPQQGSDGYTF. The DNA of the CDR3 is TGTGCCAGCTCACCCCAACAGGGCTCGGATGGCTACACCTTC.

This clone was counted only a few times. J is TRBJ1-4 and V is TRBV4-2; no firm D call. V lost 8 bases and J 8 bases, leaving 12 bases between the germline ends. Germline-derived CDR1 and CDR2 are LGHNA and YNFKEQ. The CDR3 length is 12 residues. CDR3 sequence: CASSGIGEKLFF. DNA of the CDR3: TGTGCCAGCTCAGGTATTGGAGAAAAACTGTTTTTT.

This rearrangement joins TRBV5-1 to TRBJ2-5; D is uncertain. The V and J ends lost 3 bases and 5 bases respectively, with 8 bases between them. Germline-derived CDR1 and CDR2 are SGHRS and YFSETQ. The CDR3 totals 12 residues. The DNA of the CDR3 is TGCGCCAGCAGCTCGGTACTGGAGACCCAGTACTTC. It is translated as CASSSVLETQYF.

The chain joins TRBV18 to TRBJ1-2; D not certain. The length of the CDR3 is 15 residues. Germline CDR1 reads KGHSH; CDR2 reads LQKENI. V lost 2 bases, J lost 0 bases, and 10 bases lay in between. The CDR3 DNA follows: TGTGCCAGCTCACCAGCCTATATTACTAACTATGGCTACACCTTC. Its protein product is CASSPAYITNYGYTF.

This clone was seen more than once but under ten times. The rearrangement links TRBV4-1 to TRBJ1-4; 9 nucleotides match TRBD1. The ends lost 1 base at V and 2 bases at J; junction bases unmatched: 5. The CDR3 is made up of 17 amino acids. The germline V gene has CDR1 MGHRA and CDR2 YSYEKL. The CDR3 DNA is TGCGCCAGCAGCCAAGTACAGGGGGCAAGGACTAATGAAAAACTGTTTTTT. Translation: CASSQVQGARTNEKLFF.

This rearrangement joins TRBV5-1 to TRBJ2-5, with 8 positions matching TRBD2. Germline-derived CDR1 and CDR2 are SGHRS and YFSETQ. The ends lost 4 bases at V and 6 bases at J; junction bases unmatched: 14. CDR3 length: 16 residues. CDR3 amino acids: CASSPGGSGAQKTQYF. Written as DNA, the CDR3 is TGCGCCAGCAGCCCGGGAGGTAGCGGGGCTCAGAAGACCCAGTACTTC. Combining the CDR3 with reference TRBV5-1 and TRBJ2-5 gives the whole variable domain KAGVTQTPRYLIKTRGQQVTLSCSPISGHRSVSWYQQTPGQGLQFLFEYFSETQRNKGNFPGRFSGRQFSNSRSEMNVSTLELGDSALYLCASSPGGSGAQKTQYFGPGTRLLVL.

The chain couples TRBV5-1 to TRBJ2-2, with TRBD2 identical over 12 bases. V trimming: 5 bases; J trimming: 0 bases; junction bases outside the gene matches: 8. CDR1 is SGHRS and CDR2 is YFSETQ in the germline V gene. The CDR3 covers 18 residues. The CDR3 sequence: CASRLHLAGGSNTGELFF. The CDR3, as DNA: TGCGCCAGCAGACTCCACCTAGCGGGGGGGTCGAACACCGGGGAGCTGTTTTTT.

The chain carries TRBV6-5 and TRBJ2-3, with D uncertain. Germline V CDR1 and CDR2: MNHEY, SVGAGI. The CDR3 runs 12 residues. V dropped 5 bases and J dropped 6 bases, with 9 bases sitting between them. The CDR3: CASSPRVDTQYF. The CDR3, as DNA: TGTGCCAGCAGTCCTCGGGTTGATACGCAGTATTTT.

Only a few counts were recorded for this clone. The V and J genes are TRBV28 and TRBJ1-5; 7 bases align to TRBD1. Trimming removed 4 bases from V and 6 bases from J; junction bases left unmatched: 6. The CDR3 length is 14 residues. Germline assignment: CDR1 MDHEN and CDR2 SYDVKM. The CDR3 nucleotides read TGTGCCAGCAGTTCCAGGGGGAAGGGTCAGCCCCAGCATTTT. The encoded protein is CASSSRGKGQPQHF.

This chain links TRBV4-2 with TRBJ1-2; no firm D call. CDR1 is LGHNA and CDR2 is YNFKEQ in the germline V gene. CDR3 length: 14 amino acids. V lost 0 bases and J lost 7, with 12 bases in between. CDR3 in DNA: TGTGCCAGCAGCCAAGAGGAAGGAGGCTCTGGCTACACCTTC. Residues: CASSQEEGGSGYTF.

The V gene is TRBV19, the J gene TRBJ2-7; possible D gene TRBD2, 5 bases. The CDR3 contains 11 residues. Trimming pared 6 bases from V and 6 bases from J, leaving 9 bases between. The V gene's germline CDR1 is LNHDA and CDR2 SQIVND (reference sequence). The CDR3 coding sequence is TGTGCCAGTAGCGCGGGTGGCGAGCAGTACTTC. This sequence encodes CASSAGGEQYF.

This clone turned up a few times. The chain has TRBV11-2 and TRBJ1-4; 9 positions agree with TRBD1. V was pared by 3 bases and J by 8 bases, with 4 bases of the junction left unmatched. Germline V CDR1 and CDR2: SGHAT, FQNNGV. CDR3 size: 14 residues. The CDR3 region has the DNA TGTGCCAGCAGCTTGGGACAGGGCGGGGAAAAACTGTTTTTT. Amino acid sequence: CASSLGQGGEKLFF.

CDR3 protein: CASSLGAMPGELFF. The CDR3 nucleotides are TGTGCCAGCAGCTTGGGGGCTATGCCCGGGGAGCTGTTTTTT. The V call is TRBV7-9, the J call TRBJ2-2; D perhaps matches TRBD1 (6 bases). Germline CDR1 is SEHNR and CDR2 is FQNEAQ (reference sequence). The V gene lost 3 bases and the J gene lost 6 bases, with 11 bases spanning the gap. The CDR3 contains 14 residues.

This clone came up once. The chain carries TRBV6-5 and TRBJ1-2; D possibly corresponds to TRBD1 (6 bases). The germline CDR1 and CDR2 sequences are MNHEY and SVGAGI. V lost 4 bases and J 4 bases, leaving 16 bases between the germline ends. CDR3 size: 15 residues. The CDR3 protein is CASSSPRTASYGYTF. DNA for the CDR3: TGTGCCAGCAGTTCCCCGAGGACAGCTTCCTATGGCTACACCTTC.

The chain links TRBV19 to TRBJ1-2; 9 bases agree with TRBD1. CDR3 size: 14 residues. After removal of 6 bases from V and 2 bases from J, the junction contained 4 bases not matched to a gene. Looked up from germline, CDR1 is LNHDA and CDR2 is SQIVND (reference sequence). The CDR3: CASRPGTGNYGYTF. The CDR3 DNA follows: TGTGCCAGTAGGCCTGGGACAGGGAACTATGGCTACACCTTC.

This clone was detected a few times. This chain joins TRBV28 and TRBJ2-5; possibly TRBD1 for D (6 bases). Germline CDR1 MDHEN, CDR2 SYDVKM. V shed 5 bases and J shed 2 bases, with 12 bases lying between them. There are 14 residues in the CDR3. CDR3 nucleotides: TGTGCCAGCAGTGTGCCAGGGGTACAAGAGACCCAGTACTTC. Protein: CASSVPGVQETQYF.

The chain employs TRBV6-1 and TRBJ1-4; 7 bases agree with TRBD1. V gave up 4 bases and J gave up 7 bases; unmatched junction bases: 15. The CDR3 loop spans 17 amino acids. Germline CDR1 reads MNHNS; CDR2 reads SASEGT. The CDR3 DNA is TGTGCCAGCAGTGCGGGGGCCCTGACAGGGTTAGTTGAAAAACTGTTTTTT. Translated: CASSAGALTGLVEKLFF.

The CDR3 is CAISESTLAGVYEQYF. The DNA for the CDR3 is TGTGCCATCAGTGAGTCGACTCTAGCGGGGGTCTACGAGCAGTACTTC. The V gene is TRBV10-3, the J gene TRBJ2-7; 10 bases fit TRBD2. Trimming removed 0 bases from V and 3 bases from J; junction bases left unmatched: 5. The length of the CDR3 is 16 residues. Germline CDR1 and CDR2: ENHRY and SYGVKD.